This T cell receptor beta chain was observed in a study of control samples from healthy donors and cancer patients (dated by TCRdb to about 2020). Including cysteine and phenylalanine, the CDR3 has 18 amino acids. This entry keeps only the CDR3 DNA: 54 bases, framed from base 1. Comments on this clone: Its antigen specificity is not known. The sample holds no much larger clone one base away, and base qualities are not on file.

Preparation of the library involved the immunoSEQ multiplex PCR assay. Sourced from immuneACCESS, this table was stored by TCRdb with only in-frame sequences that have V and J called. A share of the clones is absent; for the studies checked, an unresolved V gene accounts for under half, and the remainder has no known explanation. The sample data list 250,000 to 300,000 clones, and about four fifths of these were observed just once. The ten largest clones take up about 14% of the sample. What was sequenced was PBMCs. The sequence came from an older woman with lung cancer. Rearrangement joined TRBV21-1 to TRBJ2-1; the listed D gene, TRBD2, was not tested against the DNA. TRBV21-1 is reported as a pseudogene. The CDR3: CASSKGGRSGRPLHEQFF. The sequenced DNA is TGTGCCAGCAGCAAAGGGGGACGGAGCGGGAGGCCTCTCCATGAGCAGTTCTTC.